The 17 T cell receptor beta chains reported below all come from one sample, sequenced in a study of CD8+ T cells in alopecia areata. Noted treatment: oral pan-JAK inhibitor, 5-10 mg twice daily. Following extraction, RNA underwent reverse transcription to cDNA, which served as the sequencing template. Some clones are missing from TCRdb's copy, which holds only in-frame ones; the method was immunoSEQ multiplex PCR. Of about 220,000 clones listed, 50% to 70% are singletons. Specimen: CD4+ T cells sorted from blood, collected at week 4, from a patient treated with tofacitinib. These receptors all stem from a human donor with alopecia areata.

This clone was detected ten times or more. CDR3 DNA: TGTGCCAGCAGCGTAGTTGGGGCCAAGGAAGATACGCAGTATTTT. As protein: CASSVVGAKEDTQYF. The V call is TRBV9, the J call TRBJ2-3; TRBD1 might be the D (5 bases). This CDR3 comprises 15 residues. The germline gives CDR1 SGDLS, CDR2 YYNGEE. V shed 0 bases and J shed 5 bases, with 13 bases lying between them.

The table lists this clone with a few counts. The V gene is TRBV7-2, the J gene TRBJ2-1; D not certain. Trimming stripped 4 bases from V and 7 bases from J, with 8 bases between. The CDR3 contains 12 residues. The V gene's germline CDR1 is SGHTA and CDR2 FQGNSA. CDR3 DNA: TGTGCCAGCAGCTCACAGCATAATGAGCAGTTCTTC. Its translation: CASSSQHNEQFF.

The gene calls are TRBV29-1 and TRBJ2-5; D not resolved. There are 12 residues in the CDR3. Germline assignment: CDR1 SQVTM and CDR2 ANQGSEA. V lost 7 bases and J 5 bases, leaving 14 bases between the germline ends. In DNA, the CDR3 is TGCAGCGCCTCCATGAGTTTGGAGACCCAGTACTTC. Translating gives CSASMSLETQYF.

The rearrangement joins TRBV5-6 to TRBJ2-3; no clear D gene. The CDR3 is 12 residues long. With 4 bases removed from V and 5 bases from J, the gap between germline ends came to 8 bases. Germline CDR1 and CDR2: SGHDT and YYEEEE. The CDR3 sequence: CASSQTGDTQYF. CDR3 DNA: TGTGCCAGCAGCCAAACCGGAGATACGCAGTATTTT. Drawing the rest from reference TRBV5-6 and TRBJ2-3, the complete variable domain is DAGVTQSPTHLIKTRGQQVTLRCSPKSGHDTVSWYQQALGQGPQFIFQYYEEEERQRGNFPDRFSGHQFPNYSSELNVNALLLGDSALYLCASSQTGDTQYFGPGTRLTVL.

The CDR3 DNA reads as TGTGCCACCAGCAGGGAGACTGCCAGGAGCACAGATACGCAGTATTTT. Translating gives CATSRETARSTDTQYF. The rearrangement links TRBV15 to TRBJ2-3, with D uncertain. This CDR3 has 16 amino acids. Germline assignment: CDR1 LNHNV and CDR2 YYDKDF (reference sequence). Trimming removed 3 bases at V and 0 bases at J, with 13 bases between.

The J gene is TRBJ1-6, the V gene TRBV14; 9 nucleotides agree with TRBD1. V shed 6 bases and J 10 bases; nucleotides not matched to a gene: 7. There are 14 residues in the CDR3. Germline V gives CDR1 SGHDN, CDR2 FVKESK. The CDR3 DNA reads TGTGCCAGCAGAGAAACGACAGGGGGATCACCCCTCCACTTT. The encoded protein is CASRETTGGSPLHF.

This clone showed up just a few times. The chain recombines TRBV6-5 with TRBJ2-4; 8 nucleotides match TRBD1. The germline gives CDR1 MNHEY, CDR2 SVGAGI. This CDR3 has 15 amino acids. Trimming took 4 bases from V and 5 from J; bases not matched to a gene: 7. The CDR3 protein is CASSSFGTGENIQYF. The DNA of the CDR3 is TGTGCCAGCAGTTCGTTCGGGACAGGTGAAAACATTCAGTACTTC.

CDR3 protein: CASSLVPGQGWSDTQYF. The CDR3 DNA reads as TGCGCCAGCAGCTTGGTTCCGGGACAGGGATGGTCAGATACGCAGTATTTT. The rearrangement uses TRBV5-1 and TRBJ2-3; 9 bases are a match to TRBD1. The CDR3 has 17 amino acids. V shed 0 bases, J shed 4 bases, and the junction held 9 bases outside the gene matches. Germline assignment: CDR1 SGHRS and CDR2 YFSETQ.

This clone was seen a few times. The gene calls are TRBV7-6 and TRBJ2-7; no reliable D call. Per the germline V gene, CDR1 is SGHVS and CDR2 is FNYEAQ. The CDR3 sequence is 13 residues long. The germline V and J ends were trimmed by 0 bases and 3 bases, with 6 bases remaining between them. This CDR3 reads CASSLAINYEQYF. In nucleotides, the CDR3 is TGTGCCAGCAGCTTAGCCATCAACTACGAGCAGTACTTC.

This clone was picked up a small number of times. The V call is TRBV29-1, the J call TRBJ2-7; maybe TRBD1 (6 bases). This CDR3 contains 14 residues. The germline CDR1 and CDR2 sequences are SQVTM and ANQGSEA. Trimming stripped 3 bases from V and 0 bases from J, with 12 bases between. CDR3 nucleotide sequence: TGCAGCGTTGATGACAGGCCGATCTCCTACGAGCAGTACTTC. As protein: CSVDDRPISYEQYF.

This clone was found a few times. V usage is TRBV11-2 and J usage is TRBJ2-7, with TRBD2 identical over 7 bases. With 4 bases clipped from V and 3 bases from J, the junction kept 9 bases outside the gene matches. Germline V lookup: CDR1 SGHAT, CDR2 FQNNGV. The length of the CDR3 is 15 residues. CDR3 DNA: TGTGCCAGCAGCTCATTAGTGCGGGGGAACTACGAGCAGTACTTC. It yields the protein CASSSLVRGNYEQYF.

The V and J genes are TRBV29-1 and TRBJ1-2; weak D call: TRBD1 (5 bases). Trimming removed 7 bases from V and 7 bases from J, with 19 bases in between. The CDR3 is 13 residues long. Germline values: CDR1 SQVTM, CDR2 ANQGSEA. The CDR3 DNA reads TGCAGCGCAAAGACAGAGGGGATGGGTGGCTACACCTTC. This codes for CSAKTEGMGGYTF.

This sequence joins TRBV4-3 and TRBJ2-7; D perhaps matches TRBD2 (5 bases). The CDR3 runs 15 residues. In germline, CDR1 is LGHNA, CDR2 YSLEER. V was shortened by 4 bases and J by 3 bases, with 16 bases between the two germline ends. CDR3: CASSPHSGSGYEQYF. CDR3 DNA sequence: TGCGCCAGCAGCCCGCACTCGGGATCCGGCTACGAGCAGTACTTC.

The rearrangement links TRBV29-1 to TRBJ1-1; TRBD1 matches 10 bases. The germline CDR1 and CDR2 sequences are SQVTM and ANQGSEA. V lost 8 bases and J lost 5; bases outside the gene matches: 11. This CDR3 spans 14 amino acids. The CDR3 is CSFKTGGATTEAFF. CDR3 nucleotide sequence: TGCAGCTTCAAGACAGGGGGCGCGACGACTGAAGCTTTCTTT.

This clone is a singleton in its sample. The chain uses TRBV6-1 and TRBJ2-7; 7 bases map to TRBD1. Germline CDR1 is MNHNS and CDR2 is SASEGT. V dropped 10 bases and J dropped 5; count of bases not matched to a gene: 8. The length of the CDR3 is 12 residues. The CDR3: CATVTGSHEQYF. The CDR3 DNA reads TGTGCCACAGTGACAGGGTCCCACGAGCAGTACTTC.

This chain joins TRBV25-1 and TRBJ1-4, with a weak D call TRBD1 (5 bases). Trimming pared 4 bases from V and 8 bases from J, leaving 17 bases between. The CDR3 covers 15 residues. CDR1 is MGHDK, CDR2 SYGVNS, per germline. The CDR3 region is CASSVSAGRGEKLFF. DNA of the CDR3: TGTGCCAGCAGTGTCTCCGCAGGGCGAGGGGAAAAACTGTTTTTT.

The genes are TRBV4-3 and TRBJ2-3; D is perhaps TRBD2 (5 bases). This CDR3 has 18 residues. Germline V lookup: CDR1 LGHNA, CDR2 YSLEER. V was shortened by 0 bases and J by 4 bases, with 20 bases between the two germline ends. CDR3 loop: CASSQDSGSPYTADTQYF. CDR3 nucleotides: TGCGCCAGCAGCCAAGATAGTGGGAGTCCGTACACGGCAGATACGCAGTATTTT.